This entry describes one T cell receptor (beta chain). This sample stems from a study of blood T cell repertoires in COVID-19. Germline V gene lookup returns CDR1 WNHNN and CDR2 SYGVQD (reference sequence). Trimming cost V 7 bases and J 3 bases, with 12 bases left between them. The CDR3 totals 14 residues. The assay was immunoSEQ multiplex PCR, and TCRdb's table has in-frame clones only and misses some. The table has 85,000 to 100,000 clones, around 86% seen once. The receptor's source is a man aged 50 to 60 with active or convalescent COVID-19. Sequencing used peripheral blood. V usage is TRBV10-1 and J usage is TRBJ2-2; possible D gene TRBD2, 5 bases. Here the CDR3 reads CASTYSGDTGELFF. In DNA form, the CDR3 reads TGCGCCAGCACCTATTCCGGGGACACCGGGGAGCTGTTTTTT.